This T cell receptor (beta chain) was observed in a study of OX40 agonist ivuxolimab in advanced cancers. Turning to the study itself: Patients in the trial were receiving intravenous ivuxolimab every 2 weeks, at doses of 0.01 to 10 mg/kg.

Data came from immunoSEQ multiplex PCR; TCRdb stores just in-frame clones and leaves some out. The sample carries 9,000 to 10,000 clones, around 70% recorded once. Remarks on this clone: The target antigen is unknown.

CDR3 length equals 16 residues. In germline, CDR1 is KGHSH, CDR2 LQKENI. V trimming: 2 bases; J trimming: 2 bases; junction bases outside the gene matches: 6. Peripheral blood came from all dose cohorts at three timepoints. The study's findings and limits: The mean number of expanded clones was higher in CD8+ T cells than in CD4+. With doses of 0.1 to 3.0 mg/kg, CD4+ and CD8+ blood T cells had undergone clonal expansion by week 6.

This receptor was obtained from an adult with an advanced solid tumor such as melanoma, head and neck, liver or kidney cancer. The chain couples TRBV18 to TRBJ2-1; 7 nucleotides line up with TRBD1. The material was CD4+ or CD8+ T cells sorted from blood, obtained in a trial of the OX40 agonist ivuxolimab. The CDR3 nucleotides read TGTGCCAGCTCACCAGAGGGGGCGCGTACCTACAATGAGCAGTTCTTC. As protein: CASSPEGARTYNEQFF.